Listed here is a single TCR beta chain. The CDR3 consists of 17 residues. V dropped 2 bases and J dropped 3 bases, with 19 bases sitting between them. Looked up from germline, CDR1 is SGHRS and CDR2 is YFSETQ. The data belong to a study of blood T cell repertoires in COVID-19. The repertoire was sequenced with immunoSEQ multiplex PCR; TCRdb's copy has only in-frame clones and lacks some. This sample has 250,000 to 350,000 clones, with approximately 88% found just once. The rearrangement links TRBV5-1 to TRBJ2-3; tentatively, D is TRBD1 (6 bases). Sequenced material: PBMCs or T cells enriched from blood (not recorded which). The receptor comes from a young woman who had recovered from COVID-19. Written as DNA, the CDR3 is TGCGCCAGCAGCTTCAGGTCGTCGACAGGATATACAGATACGCAGTATTTT. Protein product: CASSFRSSTGYTDTQYF.